This T cell receptor (beta chain) came from a study of cytomegalovirus exposure and HLA in healthy donors. Study results and limitations: Several top significant clusters appeared, in a later analysis, to be linked to common viral pathogens. A later analysis reportedly identified an Asian-associated ancestry cluster as carrying fewer N-insertions than the 666-donor mean. Per a later analysis, HLA-associated TCR beta chains showed more clonal expansion than other, equally common TCR beta chains. Across all donors, roughly uniform sequencing depth was an assumption of the presence/absence analyses.

The primer mix had 60 Vbeta and 13 Jbeta primers. TCRdb's copy holds only in-frame clones and misses some; the assay was immunoSEQ multiplex PCR. The data show about 170,000 clones, 55% to 65% seen once. Germline CDR1 and CDR2: KGHSH and LQKENI. J gave up 2 bases and V 3 bases, and 7 bases lay outside the gene matches. The CDR3 consists of 17 residues. Details on this clone: Its antigen is undetermined.

Source material: PBMCs. This sequence was found in a man in his forties in good health and CMV-seronegative. The rearrangement links TRBV18 to TRBJ2-6, with 7 nucleotides matching TRBD1. The CDR3 spells CASSPQQGLPGANVLTF. In DNA, the CDR3 is TGTGCCAGCTCACCCCAACAGGGGCTCCCTGGGGCCAACGTCCTGACTTTC.